The present T cell receptor (beta chain) was sequenced within a study of T cell clones after liver transplantation. The wider study: A pre-transplant mixed lymphocyte reaction with TCRbeta sequencing defined graft-donor-reactive clones followed in post-transplant blood. Study-wide points: In most of the 8 subjects, circulating graft-donor-reactive CD4 TCRbeta sequences fell significantly after transplant. Conclusions were preliminary, with small, heterogeneous patient groups.

Trimming pared 4 bases from V and 1 base from J, leaving 10 bases between. Germline values: CDR1 LGHNA, CDR2 YSLEER. The CDR3 has 15 residues. TCRdb keeps only in-frame clones here, not all; method: immunoSEQ multiplex PCR. Of over 50,000 clones in the sample, 65% to 85% are singletons; the top ten hold about 8.5%. In the case of this clone: Its antigen remains unidentified.

V usage is TRBV4-3 and J usage is TRBJ2-2, with no clear D. This TCR was recovered from a human donor who received a liver transplant. Here the sequenced sample was CD4+ T cells from blood, taken before liver transplant. In DNA form, the CDR3 reads TGCGCCAGCAGCCCCCTCGGCGGGAACACCGGGGAGCTGTTTTTT. Translated, it gives CASSPLGGNTGELFF.